This T cell receptor beta chain was recovered during a study of shared clonotypes between healthy human individuals. Notes on this clone: The antigen remains unidentified.

Study findings and constraints: A reduction in generation probabilities was seen for non-shared clonotypes relative to those shared by all four donors.

For sorted subsets, roughly 200 ng DNA per replicate equaled roughly 30,000 T cell genomes. Here immunoSEQ multiplex PCR was the method, and the copy in TCRdb shows in-frame clones only, minus some. The sample lists about 960,000 clones, roughly 72% occurring once. The CDR3 runs to 14 residues. Germline V gives CDR1 SNHLY, CDR2 FYNNEI. V trimming: 8 bases; J trimming: 2 bases; junction bases outside the gene matches: 8. The rearrangement uses TRBV2 and TRBJ2-7; 8 bases fit TRBD2. The source of this sequence is a man between 18 and 35 years old in good health. Sequencing used memory CD4+ T cells sorted from blood. The subset is: CD45RA-negative fraction. CDR3 residues: CASGLAGGTYEQYF. The CDR3 coding sequence is TGTGCCAGCGGGCTAGCGGGCGGTACCTACGAGCAGTACTTC.